Listed below are T cell receptor beta chains from one sample, sequenced in a study of radiation and T cells in renal cell carcinoma. Using immunoSEQ multiplex PCR, the repertoire was profiled, and TCRdb retains in-frame clones only, with some absent. The table lists 150,000 or so clones, about nine tenths of them singletons. The sample in question was blood, obtained from a patient whose treatment included radiotherapy and nephrectomy. Source of these receptors: a woman aged 45-65 years with renal cell carcinoma. Both conserved end residues are part of each CDR3. Each record gives: CDR3 protein, CDR3 DNA, D gene, J gene, clone size, V gene. A D gene is named only where the DNA matches it firmly. Size is stated for part of the rows, as once, few or many counts, or as a class when the clone is expanded.

CDR3: CASSSQGAGAGYTF; DNA: TGTGCCAGTAGTTCCCAGGGGGCTGGGGCTGGCTACACCTTC; D: TRBD1; J: TRBJ1-2; size: -; V: TRBV19
CDR3: CASSLDQGSNEKLFF; DNA: TGTGCCAGCAGCTTAGACCAGGGGTCTAATGAAAAACTGTTTTTT; D: -; J: TRBJ1-4; size: -; V: TRBV7-2
CDR3: CAISESTRGGSYNEQFF; DNA: TGTGCCATCAGTGAGTCGACAAGGGGAGGCTCCTACAATGAGCAGTTCTTC; D: -; J: TRBJ2-1; size: -; V: TRBV10-3
CDR3: CASGGATDTQYF; DNA: TGTGCCAGCGGGGGGGCCACAGATACGCAGTATTTT; D: TRBD2; J: TRBJ2-3; size: -; V: TRBV19
CDR3: CASNPRDRETNTEAFF; DNA: TGTGCCAGCAATCCCCGGGACAGGGAAACGAACACTGAAGCTTTCTTT; D: TRBD1; J: TRBJ1-1; size: -; V: TRBV11-1
CDR3: CASSPTRDSINQPQHF; DNA: TGTGCCAGCAGCCCGACCCGGGACAGCATTAATCAGCCCCAGCATTTT; D: TRBD1; J: TRBJ1-5; size: few; V: TRBV13
CDR3: CASSDKRSEAFF; DNA: TGTGCCAGCAGTGACAAACGAAGTGAAGCTTTCTTT; D: -; J: TRBJ1-1; size: -; V: TRBV2
CDR3: CASSTVDTLLPIYF; DNA: TGTGCCAGTAGTACGGTGGACACGCTACTGCCCATATATTTT; D: -; J: TRBJ1-3; size: -; V: TRBV19
CDR3: CASSLSGGAVNEQFF; DNA: TGTGCCAGCAGCCTTAGCGGGGGGGCCGTCAATGAGCAGTTCTTC; D: TRBD2; J: TRBJ2-1; size: -; V: TRBV7-3
CDR3: CASTRGLAGVADTQYF; DNA: TGTGCCAGCACCAGAGGACTAGCGGGGGTGGCAGATACGCAGTATTTT; D: TRBD2; J: TRBJ2-3; size: -; V: TRBV6-6
CDR3: CASSGRDISGANVLTF; DNA: TGTGCCAGTAGTGGGAGGGACATTTCTGGGGCCAACGTCCTGACTTTC; D: -; J: TRBJ2-6; size: -; V: TRBV19
CDR3: CASTQLGYSPLHF; DNA: TGTGCCAGCACCCAATTAGGCTATTCACCCCTCCACTTT; D: -; J: TRBJ1-6; size: -; V: TRBV6-1
CDR3: CASSQAQGLWTQYF; DNA: TGCGCCAGCAGCCAAGCGCAGGGGTTATGGACCCAGTACTTC; D: -; J: TRBJ2-5; size: -; V: TRBV4-1
CDR3: CASSLELAITDTQYF; DNA: TGTGCCAGCAGCTTAGAACTAGCGATCACAGATACGCAGTATTTT; D: TRBD2; J: TRBJ2-3; size: -; V: TRBV11-2
CDR3: CASSAGQGTYLATQYF; DNA: TGTGCCAGTAGTGCCGGACAGGGAACATATCTTGCTACGCAGTATTTT; D: TRBD1; J: TRBJ2-3; size: -; V: TRBV19
CDR3: CASSTGWGTEAFF; DNA: TGTGCCAGCTCCACAGGGTGGGGCACTGAAGCTTTCTTT; D: -; J: TRBJ1-1; size: -; V: TRBV6-1
CDR3: CASSWGGRGEKLFF; DNA: TGTGCCAGCAGCTGGGGGGGGCGAGGTGAAAAACTGTTTTTT; D: -; J: TRBJ1-4; size: -; V: TRBV5-6
CDR3: CAISGQGSNTEAFF; DNA: TGTGCCATCAGTGGGCAGGGCTCGAACACTGAAGCTTTCTTT; D: -; J: TRBJ1-1; size: -; V: TRBV10-3
CDR3: CASSESPFRQVEAFF; DNA: TGTGCCAGCAGTGAATCCCCCTTCCGACAGGTTGAAGCTTTCTTT; D: -; J: TRBJ1-1; size: -; V: TRBV6-1
CDR3: CASSTQGNTEAFF; DNA: TGTGCCAGTAGTACACAGGGGAACACTGAAGCTTTCTTT; D: -; J: TRBJ1-1; size: once; V: TRBV19
CDR3: CASSPPGSGGARDTQYF; DNA: TGTGCCAGCAGCCCTCCGGGCAGCGGGGGGGCGAGAGATACGCAGTATTTT; D: TRBD2; J: TRBJ2-3; size: once; V: TRBV7-3
CDR3: CASSPGTGGGEQYF; DNA: TGTGCCAGCAGCCCAGGGACAGGGGGCGGCGAGCAGTACTTC; D: TRBD1; J: TRBJ2-7; size: once; V: TRBV9
CDR3: CAWSGGNEQFF; DNA: TGTGCCTGGAGTGGAGGGAATGAGCAGTTCTTC; D: -; J: TRBJ2-1; size: -; V: TRBV30
CDR3: CASSKTGVTYEQYF; DNA: TGTGCCAGCAGTAAGACAGGGGTTACCTACGAGCAGTACTTC; D: TRBD1; J: TRBJ2-7; size: -; V: TRBV6-5
CDR3: CASIRGVYENTQYF; DNA: TGTGCCAGCATACGGGGGGTTTACGAGAATACGCAGTATTTT; D: TRBD2; J: TRBJ2-3; size: -; V: TRBV7-9
CDR3: CSVRTSHEQYF; DNA: TGCAGCGTTCGGACTTCCCACGAGCAGTACTTC; D: -; J: TRBJ2-7; size: -; V: TRBV29-1
CDR3: CASSLGSNSNQPQHF; DNA: TGTGCCAGCAGCTTGGGATCCAATAGCAATCAGCCCCAGCATTTT; D: -; J: TRBJ1-5; size: -; V: TRBV5-6
CDR3: CASSLAHRGKLFF; DNA: TGTGCCAGCAGCTTAGCTCACAGGGGAAAACTGTTTTTT; D: TRBD1; J: TRBJ1-4; size: -; V: TRBV7-2
CDR3: CASSPGRGYGEQYF; DNA: TGTGCCAGCAGCCCCGGCCGGGGGTACGGCGAGCAGTACTTC; D: -; J: TRBJ2-7; size: -; V: TRBV7-9
CDR3: CASSFTPLTSGGDGTYEQYF; DNA: TGCGCCAGCAGCTTTACCCCTTTGACTAGCGGGGGCGACGGGACCTACGAGCAGTACTTC; D: TRBD2; J: TRBJ2-7; size: -; V: TRBV5-1
CDR3: CASSTRQGADTQYF; DNA: TGCGCCAGCAGCACCCGACAGGGGGCAGATACGCAGTATTTT; D: TRBD1; J: TRBJ2-3; size: -; V: TRBV5-1
CDR3: CASSEAGVFEQYF; DNA: TGTGCCAGCAGTGAAGCGGGGGTTTTCGAGCAGTACTTC; D: -; J: TRBJ2-7; size: -; V: TRBV2
CDR3: CASSQDLGLNEKLFF; DNA: TGCGCCAGCAGCCAAGACCTGGGACTAAATGAAAAACTGTTTTTT; D: -; J: TRBJ1-4; size: -; V: TRBV4-3
CDR3: CASSLTDYNEQFF; DNA: TGTGCCAGCAGTTTGACAGACTACAATGAGCAGTTCTTC; D: -; J: TRBJ2-1; size: -; V: TRBV2
CDR3: CASSFVGTNTGELFF; DNA: TGCGCCAGCAGCTTCGTCGGGACGAACACCGGGGAGCTGTTTTTT; D: -; J: TRBJ2-2; size: few; V: TRBV5-1
CDR3: CASSMDSGGHTDTQYF; DNA: TGTGCCAGTAGTATGGATAGCGGGGGGCACACAGATACGCAGTATTTT; D: TRBD2; J: TRBJ2-3; size: -; V: TRBV19
CDR3: CASVGGKGNQPQHF; DNA: TGTGCCAGCGTGGGGGGCAAGGGCAATCAGCCCCAGCATTTT; D: -; J: TRBJ1-5; size: -; V: TRBV6-1
CDR3: CASSWESGNTIYF; DNA: TGTGCCAGCAGTTGGGAGTCCGGAAACACCATATATTTT; D: -; J: TRBJ1-3; size: -; V: TRBV7-9
CDR3: CASSYQGTNYGYTF; DNA: TGTGCCAGCAGTTATCAGGGGACTAACTATGGCTACACCTTC; D: -; J: TRBJ1-2; size: -; V: TRBV6-6
CDR3: CASSIGDQQETQYF; DNA: TGCGCCAGCAGCATAGGGGATCAACAAGAGACCCAGTACTTC; D: -; J: TRBJ2-5; size: -; V: TRBV5-1